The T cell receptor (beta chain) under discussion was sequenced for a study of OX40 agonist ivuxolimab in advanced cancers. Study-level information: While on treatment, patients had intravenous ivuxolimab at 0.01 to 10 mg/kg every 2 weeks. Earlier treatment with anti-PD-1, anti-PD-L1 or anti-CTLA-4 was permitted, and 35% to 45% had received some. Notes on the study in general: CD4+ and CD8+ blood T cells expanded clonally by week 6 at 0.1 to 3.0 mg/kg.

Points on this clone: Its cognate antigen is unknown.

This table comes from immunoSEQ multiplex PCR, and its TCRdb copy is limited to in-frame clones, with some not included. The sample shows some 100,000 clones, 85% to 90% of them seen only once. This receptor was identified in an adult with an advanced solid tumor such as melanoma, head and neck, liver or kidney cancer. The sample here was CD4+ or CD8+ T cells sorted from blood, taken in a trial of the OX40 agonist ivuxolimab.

The DNA of the CDR3 is TGTGCCACCAGCACTCCGGGACAGGGAGTTACCGGGGAGCTGTTTTTT. It codes for CATSTPGQGVTGELFF. The genes are TRBV15 and TRBJ2-2; the match to TRBD1 covers 9 bases. V lost 4 bases to trimming and J lost 5 bases; unmatched junction nucleotides: 8. The CDR3 extends over 16 amino acids. Germline lookup yields CDR1 LNHNV and CDR2 YYDKDF (reference sequence). Combining the CDR3 with reference TRBV15 and TRBJ2-2 gives the whole variable domain DAMVIQNPRYQVTQFGKPVTLSCSQTLNHNVMYWYQQKSSQAPKLLFHYYDKDFNNEADTPDNFQSRRPNTSFCFLDIRSPGLGDTAMYLCATSTPGQGVTGELFFGEGSRLTVL.